This T cell receptor (beta chain) was observed in a study of shared clonotypes between healthy human individuals. Across the whole study: Each donor's CD8 memory used one plate, CD8 naive two, each CD4 subset three.

Sequencing used immunoSEQ multiplex PCR; TCRdb keeps in-frame clones, though not all of them. Of 1.5 million to 2.5 million clones detected, just under 95% appear once; the ten largest clones hold less than 1.5%. CDR3 length equals 13 residues. The germline V gene encodes CDR1 SGHAT and CDR2 FQNNGV. The J segment lost 3 bases and the V segment lost 6 bases, leaving 1 base of the junction unmatched. CD45RO negativity and positive selection for CCR7 defined naive CD8 cells, a population that excluded terminally differentiated effector memory CD45RA+ cells. Regarding this clone: At the DNA level, this CDR3 is encoded by other sequences in the same sample as well.

This sequence was found in a man younger than 30 in good health. Sequenced sample: naive CD8+ T cells sorted from blood. This chain joins TRBV11-2 and TRBJ2-5; 10 bases are shared with TRBD2. The CDR3 here is CASRGLAEETQYF. CDR3 nucleotide sequence: TGTGCCAGCAGAGGACTAGCGGAAGAGACCCAGTACTTC.